One sample yielded the 25 T cell receptor beta chains listed below, sequenced in a study of shared clonotypes between healthy human individuals. Sequencing used immunoSEQ multiplex PCR; TCRdb keeps in-frame clones, though not all of them. This table has 1,500,000 or so clones, roughly 96% appearing once. The sample comprised naive CD4+ T cells sorted from blood. Subset here: CD45RA+ positively selected. Receptors were obtained from a man younger than 40 in good health.

This clone is a singleton in its sample. At the DNA level, this CDR3 is encoded by other sequences in the same sample as well. The chain recombines TRBV7-2 with TRBJ2-7; D is undetermined. CDR1 SGHTA and CDR2 FQGNSA come from the germline V gene. V dropped 4 bases and J dropped 3 bases, with 4 bases sitting between them. CDR3 length equals 11 residues. CDR3: CASSSRYEQYF. The CDR3 nucleotides read TGTGCCAGCAGCTCCCGCTACGAGCAGTACTTC.

V is TRBV5-1 and J is TRBJ1-4; D uncertain. The germline V and J ends were trimmed by 2 bases and 4 bases, with 9 bases remaining between them. Germline loops: CDR1 SGHRS, CDR2 YFSETQ. This CDR3 comprises 14 residues. The CDR3 sequence: CASSFRTGNEKLFF. The CDR3 DNA reads TGCGCCAGCAGCTTTCGAACCGGTAATGAAAAACTGTTTTTT.

The V gene is TRBV7-9, the J gene TRBJ2-5, with 7 nucleotides matching TRBD2. CDR3 length: 14 residues. Trimming at V came to 1 base and at J to 5 bases, leaving 4 bases not matched to a gene. Per the germline V gene, CDR1 is SEHNR and CDR2 is FQNEAQ (reference sequence). The CDR3 DNA reads TGTGCCAGCAGCTTAGGCGGGAGTCGGGAGACCCAGTACTTC. Translated, it gives CASSLGGSRETQYF.

A single count supports this clone. The CDR3 loop reads CASSPDFYNEQFF. The CDR3 DNA reads TGTGCCAGCAGCCCGGACTTTTACAATGAGCAGTTCTTC. The V call is TRBV14, the J call TRBJ2-1; weak D call: TRBD2 (5 bases). V was shortened by 4 bases and J by 4 bases, with 8 bases between the two germline ends. Germline CDR1 and CDR2: SGHDN and FVKESK. The CDR3 extends over 13 amino acids.

The rearrangement uses TRBV21-1 and TRBJ2-7; the listed D gene, TRBD2, was not tested against the DNA. TRBV21-1 is tagged as a pseudogene. The CDR3 extends over 16 amino acids. CDR3 DNA: TGTGCCAGCAGCAAATGGAGACTAGCGGGAGGTTACGAGCAGTACTTC. Protein sequence: CASSKWRLAGGYEQYF.

The V gene is TRBV2, the J gene TRBJ2-1; TRBD2 matches at 8 bases. The CDR3 is 15 amino acids. V trimming: 2 bases; J trimming: 4 bases; junction bases outside the gene matches: 4. In germline, CDR1 is SNHLY, CDR2 FYNNEI. The CDR3 loop reads CASSESGSMYNEQFF. CDR3 nucleotides: TGTGCCAGCAGTGAAAGCGGGAGTATGTACAATGAGCAGTTCTTC.

The gene calls are TRBV5-8 and TRBJ1-3; 8 nucleotides agree with TRBD1. Germline lookup yields CDR1 SGHTS and CDR2 YDEGEE. This CDR3 has 16 amino acids. J gave up 2 bases and V 1 base, and 5 bases lay outside the gene matches. CDR3 coding DNA: TGTGCCAGCAGCTTGACCGGACAGGGCCCTGGAAACACCATATATTTT. It translates to CASSLTGQGPGNTIYF. Full variable domain (remainder filled in from reference TRBV5-8 and TRBJ1-3): EAGVTQSPTHLIKTRGQQATLRCSPISGHTSVYWYQQALGLGLQFLLWYDEGEERNRGNFPPRFSGRQFPNYSSELNVNALELEDSALYLCASSLTGQGPGNTIYFGEGSWLTVV.

This sequence joins TRBV18 and TRBJ2-6; a possible D gene is TRBD2 (6 bases). V was shortened by 3 bases and J by 0 bases, with 12 bases between the two germline ends. This CDR3 is 17 amino acids long. Germline CDR1 KGHSH, CDR2 LQKENI. CDR3 DNA sequence: TGTGCCAGCTCACCTCCAGGGAGGCACTCTGGGGCCAACGTCCTGACTTTC. As protein: CASSPPGRHSGANVLTF.

V is TRBV20-1 and J is TRBJ2-1; D is unresolved. This CDR3 region has 11 residues. Trimming stripped 4 bases from V and 12 bases from J, with 13 bases between. The germline CDR1 and CDR2 sequences are DFQATT and SNEGSKA (reference sequence). CDR3 protein: CSAILPDGQFF. The CDR3 DNA follows: TGCAGTGCTATTCTCCCAGACGGGCAGTTCTTC.

The V gene is TRBV7-9, the J gene TRBJ2-1, with D possibly TRBD2 on 5 matching bases. Per germline, CDR1 SEHNR and CDR2 FQNEAQ (reference sequence). Trimming cost V 4 bases and J 0 bases, with 19 bases left between them. CDR3 size: 18 residues. The CDR3 DNA reads as TGTGCCAGCAGCTACCACGTAGGGCGGGCCACCTCCTACAATGAGCAGTTCTTC. Encoded protein: CASSYHVGRATSYNEQFF. The whole variable domain, filled in from reference TRBV7-9 and TRBJ2-1, reads DTGVSQNPRHKITKRGQNVTFRCDPISEHNRLYWYRQTLGQGPEFLTYFQNEAQLEKSRLLSDRFSAERPKGSFSTLEIQRTEQGDSAMYLCASSYHVGRATSYNEQFFGPGTRLTVL.

The rearrangement uses TRBV6-1 and TRBJ1-3, with unresolved D. Germline V gives CDR1 MNHNS, CDR2 SASEGT. Between the trimmed V and J ends, which lost 2 bases and 3 bases, there was a span of 8 bases. The CDR3 is 14 amino acids. CDR3 residues: CASSEKSVGNTIYF. The CDR3 DNA reads as TGTGCCAGCAGTGAAAAGTCAGTTGGAAACACCATATATTTT.

The chain carries TRBV9 and TRBJ1-2, with TRBD1 matching over 7 bases. V shed 4 bases, J shed 5 bases, and the junction held 14 bases outside the gene matches. Germline V gene sequence: CDR1 SGDLS, CDR2 YYNGEE. CDR3 size: 16 residues. The CDR3 loop reads CASSPRQGMSPYGYTF. The CDR3 nucleotides read TGTGCCAGCAGCCCCCGACAGGGTATGTCCCCGTATGGCTACACCTTC.

The chain links TRBV28 to TRBJ1-5; D ambiguous. This CDR3 comprises 14 residues. Deletions cut 2 bases from V and 7 bases from J, with 12 bases between. In germline, CDR1 is MDHEN, CDR2 SYDVKM. In nucleotides, the CDR3 is TGTGCCAGCAGTTTAGTCCCACCAAGGCAGCCCCAGCATTTT. Its protein product is CASSLVPPRQPQHF.

The rearrangement joins TRBV6-6 to TRBJ2-7; a possible D gene is TRBD1 (5 bases). The CDR3 extends over 12 amino acids. V was clipped by 7 bases and J by 3 bases, with 10 bases between them. Germline assignment: CDR1 MNHNY and CDR2 SVGAGI (reference sequence). The CDR3 spells CASMQGYYEQYF. The CDR3 nucleotides are TGTGCCAGCATGCAGGGCTACTACGAGCAGTACTTC.

The count of this clone is one. This chain connects TRBV5-1 to TRBJ1-2; D possibly corresponds to TRBD1 (5 bases). Trimming took off 4 bases at V and 7 bases at J, with 20 bases between the two ends. Germline CDR1 SGHRS, CDR2 YFSETQ. CDR3 length: 15 amino acids. CDR3 in amino acids: CASSGPGRDPSGYTF. The CDR3 DNA sequence: TGCGCCAGCAGCGGTCCGGGCAGGGACCCTTCTGGCTACACCTTC.

The genes are TRBV9 and TRBJ2-5, with D possibly being TRBD1 (7 bases). The V gene's germline CDR1 is SGDLS and CDR2 YYNGEE. The CDR3 is 17 residues long. V lost 4 bases and J 4 bases, leaving 23 bases between the germline ends. CDR3 amino acids: CASSLHGGGHVVETQYF. DNA of the CDR3: TGTGCCAGCAGCCTCCATGGAGGGGGCCATGTCGTAGAGACCCAGTACTTC.

The rearrangement links TRBV6-5 to TRBJ1-2; D ambiguous. The CDR3 sequence is 14 residues long. CDR1 is MNHEY, CDR2 SVGAGI, per germline. The V end was cut by 2 bases, the J end by 7 bases, with 14 bases between. The DNA for the CDR3 is TGTGCCAGCAGTTACGGGCAGTCGTCGTCTGGCTACACCTTC. Translating gives CASSYGQSSSGYTF.

V is TRBV5-5 and J is TRBJ1-1, with D unresolved. Germline V gene data show CDR1 as SGHKS and CDR2 as YYEKEE (reference sequence). The CDR3 is made up of 14 amino acids. V was pared by 3 bases and J by 1 base, with 10 bases between. CDR3 bases: TGTGCCAGCAGCTCCGTGTTCCCGAACACTGAAGCTTTCTTT. Amino acids: CASSSVFPNTEAFF.

The rearrangement uses TRBV19 and TRBJ2-7; 10 bases are shared with TRBD1. Germline loops: CDR1 LNHDA, CDR2 SQIVND (reference sequence). CDR3 length equals 15 residues. With 4 bases clipped from V and 3 bases from J, the junction kept 6 bases outside the gene matches. This chain's CDR3 is CASSTGTGEIYEQYF. In DNA, the CDR3 is TGTGCCAGTAGTACCGGGACAGGGGAAATCTACGAGCAGTACTTC. Together with reference TRBV19 and TRBJ2-7, the CDR3 gives the full variable domain: DGGITQSPKYLFRKEGQNVTLSCEQNLNHDAMYWYRQDPGQGLRLIYYSQIVNDFQKGDIAEGYSVSREKKESFPLTVTSAQKNPTAFYLCASSTGTGEIYEQYFGPGTRLTVT.

CDR3 DNA: TGTGCCAGCAGTGAACGAGGGGGTGAGATCCCCTACGAGCAGTACTTC. Translation: CASSERGGEIPYEQYF. J is TRBJ2-5 and V is TRBV2; TRBD1 might be the D (6 bases). The J call could be wrong; TRBJ2-7 is a better fit for the DNA end. The CDR3 is 16 amino acids. Germline lookup yields CDR1 SNHLY and CDR2 FYNNEI.

V usage is TRBV2 and J usage is TRBJ2-1; 9 positions match TRBD1. The CDR3 sequence is 15 residues long. V shed 6 bases and J 3 bases; nucleotides not matched to a gene: 6. The germline gives CDR1 SNHLY, CDR2 FYNNEI. The DNA for the CDR3 is TGTGCCAGCAGAGCCGGGACAGGGCACTACAATGAGCAGTTCTTC. The encoded protein is CASRAGTGHYNEQFF.

With regard to this clone: Other nucleotide sequences in the sample specify the same CDR3. J is TRBJ1-2 and V is TRBV5-1; D is unclear. The CDR3 is 13 amino acids. The germline V gene has CDR1 SGHRS and CDR2 YFSETQ. The V end was cut by 0 bases, the J end by 7 bases, with 10 bases between. The CDR3 DNA is TGCGCCAGCAGCTTGGAGTCCGGGTCTGGCTACACCTTC. This sequence encodes CASSLESGSGYTF.

The rearrangement links TRBV7-2 to TRBJ1-1; D uncertain. Germline V gene lookup returns CDR1 SGHTA and CDR2 FQGNSA. With 5 bases removed from V and 2 bases from J, the gap between germline ends came to 15 bases. This CDR3 has 15 residues. CDR3 nucleotide sequence: TGTGCCAGCAGCCAAAAATACGGGTTTAACACTGAAGCTTTCTTT. The encoded protein is CASSQKYGFNTEAFF.

This clone was detected once. This sequence joins TRBV27 and TRBJ1-4; no clear D gene. Trimming removed 2 bases at V and 7 bases at J, with 14 bases between. Germline loops: CDR1 MNHEY, CDR2 SMNVEV (reference sequence). This CDR3 region has 15 residues. CDR3 sequence (DNA): TGTGCCAGCAGTTTAGCAGGCCGGGAGGCTGAAAAACTGTTTTTT. Residues: CASSLAGREAEKLFF.

The chain joins TRBV19 to TRBJ2-1; the match to TRBD2 covers 7 bases. V shed 4 bases and J 7 bases; nucleotides not matched to a gene: 7. The germline V gene encodes CDR1 LNHDA and CDR2 SQIVND (reference sequence). The CDR3 has 14 residues. This chain's CDR3 is CASSTLTSLNEQFF. The CDR3 bases are TGTGCCAGTAGTACTCTGACTAGCCTAAATGAGCAGTTCTTC.